The present T cell receptor beta chain was sequenced within a study of OX40 agonist ivuxolimab in advanced cancers. Study-wide findings and caveats: Some nonresponders also had low normalized T-cell clonal expansion. Which antigen the expanded peripheral T cells recognized is unknown.

Prior autoimmune disease or systemic immunosuppression barred patients. Turning to this clone: As yet, its antigen is unknown.

This CDR3 contains 15 residues. The V end was cut by 1 base, the J end by 4 bases, with 13 bases between. Germline V CDR1 and CDR2: MGHRA, YSYEKL. TCRdb's table, derived via immunoSEQ multiplex PCR, lists solely in-frame clones and lacks some. The sample holds about 86,000 clones; around 85% are singletons and the top ten take 1.4% to 1.5%. The clonotype was recovered from an adult with an advanced solid tumor such as melanoma, head and neck, liver or kidney cancer. The starting material was CD4+ or CD8+ T cells sorted from blood, obtained in a trial of the OX40 agonist ivuxolimab. This chain links TRBV4-1 with TRBJ1-1; D might be TRBD1 (5 bases). The CDR3, as DNA: TGCGCCAGCAGCCAAGCGGGACTCTCCCGCACTGAAGCTTTCTTT. Encoded protein: CASSQAGLSRTEAFF.